These T cell receptor beta chains were read from a single sample in a study of a mutant IDH1 vaccine in newly diagnosed glioma. Method: immunoSEQ multiplex PCR; TCRdb's copy keeps in-frame clones and lacks some. Seen here are around 87,000 clones, about 83% observed once, and the top ten hold around 7%. Material: PBMCs, obtained from a glioma patient treated with radiotherapy, temozolomide or both. Source of these receptors: a woman in her forties or fifties with glioma. Both conserved end residues are part of each CDR3. The order of the fields is clone size, V gene, D gene, J gene, CDR3 DNA, CDR3 protein. A D gene is named only where the DNA matches it firmly. Rows give clone size only sometimes, using once, few, many, or a class for an expanded clone.

clone_size: NA; v_call: TRBV19; d_call: NA; j_call: TRBJ1-3; cdr3_nt: TGTGCCAGTAGTTACTCTGGAAACACCATATATTTT; cdr3_aa: CASSYSGNTIYF
clone_size: few; v_call: TRBV9; d_call: NA; j_call: TRBJ2-2; cdr3_nt: TGTGCCAGCAGCGTAGGGACAGTTTTCACCGGGGAGCTGTTTTTT; cdr3_aa: CASSVGTVFTGELFF
clone_size: NA; v_call: TRBV28; d_call: NA; j_call: TRBJ1-1; cdr3_nt: TGTGCCAGCAGCCGGACAGTGAACACTGAAGCTTTCTTT; cdr3_aa: CASSRTVNTEAFF
clone_size: NA; v_call: TRBV6-5; d_call: TRBD1; j_call: TRBJ1-2; cdr3_nt: TGTGCCAGCACCCCAACAGGGGGGCTTGGCTACACCTTC; cdr3_aa: CASTPTGGLGYTF
clone_size: NA; v_call: TRBV12-5; d_call: TRBD1; j_call: TRBJ1-1; cdr3_nt: TGTGCTAGTGGTTTGAGGACAGGGGGCACTGAAGCTTTCTTT; cdr3_aa: CASGLRTGGTEAFF
clone_size: once; v_call: TRBV7-9; d_call: TRBD1; j_call: TRBJ2-7; cdr3_nt: TGTGCCAGCAGCTTAGCCGGGACAGGGTACGCCTACGAGCAGTACTTC; cdr3_aa: CASSLAGTGYAYEQYF
clone_size: NA; v_call: TRBV6-4; d_call: TRBD2; j_call: TRBJ2-2; cdr3_nt: TGTGCCAGCAGTCCCGCTGGGAGCGGGGGGGCCCACACCGGGGAGCTGTTTTTT; cdr3_aa: CASSPAGSGGAHTGELFF
clone_size: NA; v_call: TRBV6-1; d_call: NA; j_call: TRBJ1-5; cdr3_nt: TGTGCCAGCAGTGAATCGCGGGGCGCGAGCAATCAGCCCCAGCATTTT; cdr3_aa: CASSESRGASNQPQHF
clone_size: NA; v_call: TRBV5-5; d_call: NA; j_call: TRBJ2-1; cdr3_nt: TGTGCCAGCAGCTGGGGGGTGGGGAATGAGCAGTTCTTC; cdr3_aa: CASSWGVGNEQFF
clone_size: NA; v_call: TRBV18; d_call: TRBD1; j_call: TRBJ1-2; cdr3_nt: TGTGCCAGCTCACCATCGGCAGGGGGCTATGGCTACACCTTC; cdr3_aa: CASSPSAGGYGYTF
clone_size: NA; v_call: TRBV5-1; d_call: NA; j_call: TRBJ1-4; cdr3_nt: TGCGCCAGCAGCTTGAATGTTAATGAAAAACTGTTTTTT; cdr3_aa: CASSLNVNEKLFF
clone_size: NA; v_call: TRBV11-2; d_call: NA; j_call: TRBJ2-1; cdr3_nt: TGTGCCAGCAGCGAGGCAGGGGACTTTTACAATGAGCAGTTCTTC; cdr3_aa: CASSEAGDFYNEQFF
clone_size: NA; v_call: TRBV5-1; d_call: NA; j_call: TRBJ1-1; cdr3_nt: TGCGCCAGCAGCTTGATCCGGGAGACTGAAGCTTTCTTT; cdr3_aa: CASSLIRETEAFF
clone_size: once; v_call: TRBV1; d_call: NA; j_call: TRBJ2-7; cdr3_nt: TGCACCAGCAGGAAAAGGAGGGGGGCCGGTGAGTACGAGCAGTACTTC; cdr3_aa: CTSRKRRGAGEYEQYF
clone_size: NA; v_call: TRBV30; d_call: TRBD1; j_call: TRBJ1-2; cdr3_nt: TGTGCCTGGGGGGGACAGGCGATTTATGGCTACACCTTC; cdr3_aa: CAWGGQAIYGYTF
clone_size: NA; v_call: TRBV19; d_call: TRBD1; j_call: TRBJ1-5; cdr3_nt: TGTGCCAGTAGTAAGGACAGGGGAGGCAATCAGCCCCAGCATTTT; cdr3_aa: CASSKDRGGNQPQHF
clone_size: NA; v_call: TRBV4-3; d_call: NA; j_call: TRBJ2-7; cdr3_nt: TGCGCCAGCAGCCAAGATCCAGTAGCCGAGCAGTACTTC; cdr3_aa: CASSQDPVAEQYF
clone_size: NA; v_call: TRBV6-5; d_call: TRBD1; j_call: TRBJ2-1; cdr3_nt: TGTGCCAGCAAGCGGACAGGGGTAAATGAGCAGTTCTTC; cdr3_aa: CASKRTGVNEQFF
clone_size: NA; v_call: TRBV5-1; d_call: NA; j_call: TRBJ2-7; cdr3_nt: TGCGCCAGCAGACTGGGCGGGACGGCCTCCTACGAGCAGTACTTC; cdr3_aa: CASRLGGTASYEQYF
clone_size: NA; v_call: TRBV2; d_call: NA; j_call: TRBJ1-4; cdr3_nt: TGTGCCAGCAGTGGTGGATCTGGTACCGAGGGGGAAAAACTGTTTTTT; cdr3_aa: CASSGGSGTEGEKLFF
clone_size: NA; v_call: TRBV9; d_call: NA; j_call: TRBJ2-5; cdr3_nt: TGTGCCAGCAGCTCCAGATTAACAGGGCAAGAGACCCAGTACTTC; cdr3_aa: CASSSRLTGQETQYF
clone_size: NA; v_call: TRBV7-2; d_call: TRBD1; j_call: TRBJ1-2; cdr3_nt: TGTGCCAGCAGCTTGGACAGGGGCTATGGCTACACCTTC; cdr3_aa: CASSLDRGYGYTF
clone_size: NA; v_call: TRBV7-9; d_call: NA; j_call: TRBJ2-1; cdr3_nt: TGTGCCAGCAGCTTGACGGACTACAATGAGCAGTTCTTC; cdr3_aa: CASSLTDYNEQFF
clone_size: NA; v_call: TRBV5-1; d_call: TRBD1; j_call: TRBJ2-2; cdr3_nt: TGCGCCACCTTCACAGGGGAAAACACCGGGGAGCTGTTTTTT; cdr3_aa: CATFTGENTGELFF
clone_size: NA; v_call: TRBV11-1; d_call: NA; j_call: TRBJ1-1; cdr3_nt: TGTGCCAGCAGCGTTATCCGGGACCCCTCCTTGGCTTTCTTT; cdr3_aa: CASSVIRDPSLAFF
clone_size: NA; v_call: TRBV5-4; d_call: TRBD1; j_call: TRBJ2-5; cdr3_nt: TGTGCCAGCAGCTGGACAGGGGACGGCCAAGAGACCCAGTACTTC; cdr3_aa: CASSWTGDGQETQYF
clone_size: NA; v_call: TRBV28; d_call: NA; j_call: TRBJ1-4; cdr3_nt: TGTGCCAGCGCAGGGATCCAAAATGAAAAACTGTTTTTT; cdr3_aa: CASAGIQNEKLFF
clone_size: NA; v_call: TRBV5-4; d_call: NA; j_call: TRBJ1-2; cdr3_nt: TGTGCCAGCAGCTTGCCCGGGAGGGGCTATGGCTACACCTTC; cdr3_aa: CASSLPGRGYGYTF
clone_size: NA; v_call: TRBV10-3; d_call: NA; j_call: TRBJ1-1; cdr3_nt: TGTGCCATCAGTGGAACCGGGACCTCAGGCCCTGAAGCTTTCTTT; cdr3_aa: CAISGTGTSGPEAFF
clone_size: NA; v_call: TRBV7-9; d_call: TRBD2; j_call: TRBJ2-7; cdr3_nt: TGTGCCAGCAGCGTCACTAGCGTAAGTGGATACGAGCAGTACTTC; cdr3_aa: CASSVTSVSGYEQYF
clone_size: NA; v_call: TRBV5-4; d_call: NA; j_call: TRBJ1-1; cdr3_nt: TGTGCCAGCAGCTTGGGCCGGGACACTGAAGCTTTCTTT; cdr3_aa: CASSLGRDTEAFF
clone_size: NA; v_call: TRBV5-1; d_call: NA; j_call: TRBJ2-7; cdr3_nt: TGCGCCAGCAGCTTGGGCGGGCCCGAGCAGTACTTC; cdr3_aa: CASSLGGPEQYF
clone_size: NA; v_call: TRBV5-6; d_call: TRBD2; j_call: TRBJ2-1; cdr3_nt: TGTGCCAGCAGCTGGTATAGCGGGGATCTTAATGAGCAGTTCTTC; cdr3_aa: CASSWYSGDLNEQFF
clone_size: NA; v_call: TRBV29-1; d_call: NA; j_call: TRBJ1-1; cdr3_nt: TGCAGCGTTGCGGCCATGACAGCGAACACTGAAGCTTTCTTT; cdr3_aa: CSVAAMTANTEAFF
clone_size: NA; v_call: TRBV6-4; d_call: TRBD1; j_call: TRBJ2-2; cdr3_nt: TGTGCCAGCAGTGACAGTCAGGGGGCCGGGGAGCTGTTTTTT; cdr3_aa: CASSDSQGAGELFF
clone_size: NA; v_call: TRBV19; d_call: TRBD1; j_call: TRBJ2-1; cdr3_nt: TGTGCCAGTGGGACAGGGGGCTCCTACAATGAGCAGTTCTTC; cdr3_aa: CASGTGGSYNEQFF
clone_size: NA; v_call: TRBV19; d_call: NA; j_call: TRBJ1-2; cdr3_nt: TGTGCCAGTAGTCTGGGGGTCGGCTATGGCTACACCTTC; cdr3_aa: CASSLGVGYGYTF
clone_size: NA; v_call: TRBV10-3; d_call: NA; j_call: TRBJ1-1; cdr3_nt: TGTGCCATCAGTGAGGGCCAGCCCACTGAAGCTTTCTTT; cdr3_aa: CAISEGQPTEAFF
clone_size: NA; v_call: TRBV19; d_call: NA; j_call: TRBJ1-2; cdr3_nt: TGTGCCAGTACCACCCCGCCAAACTATGGCTACACCTTC; cdr3_aa: CASTTPPNYGYTF
clone_size: NA; v_call: TRBV14; d_call: TRBD2; j_call: TRBJ2-5; cdr3_nt: TGTGCCAGCAGCCAGCGACTAGCGGGGTTCGCAGAGACCCAGTACTTC; cdr3_aa: CASSQRLAGFAETQYF
clone_size: NA; v_call: TRBV4-1; d_call: NA; j_call: TRBJ2-3; cdr3_nt: TGCGCCAGCAGCCGGGCTGTGTGGAGCACAGATACGCAGTATTTT; cdr3_aa: CASSRAVWSTDTQYF
clone_size: NA; v_call: TRBV6-4; d_call: NA; j_call: TRBJ1-2; cdr3_nt: TGTGCCAGCGCCCGGGACACCGGTTATGGCTACACCTTC; cdr3_aa: CASARDTGYGYTF
clone_size: NA; v_call: TRBV7-9; d_call: NA; j_call: TRBJ1-2; cdr3_nt: TGTGCCAGCAGCTTAGTGGGCGGTGAGGATGGCTACACCTTC; cdr3_aa: CASSLVGGEDGYTF
clone_size: NA; v_call: TRBV10-3; d_call: NA; j_call: TRBJ2-5; cdr3_nt: TGTGCCAGCCAGGACGGGGGTCGGGAGACCCAGTACTTC; cdr3_aa: CASQDGGRETQYF
clone_size: NA; v_call: TRBV7-2; d_call: TRBD1; j_call: TRBJ1-2; cdr3_nt: TGTGCCAGCAGCTTAGCCCCCGGGACAGGGGTCTTTTATGGCTACACCTTC; cdr3_aa: CASSLAPGTGVFYGYTF
clone_size: NA; v_call: TRBV27; d_call: NA; j_call: TRBJ1-1; cdr3_nt: TGTGCCAGCAGTTTATCTGAGAGATCTGAAGCTTTCTTT; cdr3_aa: CASSLSERSEAFF
clone_size: few; v_call: TRBV9; d_call: NA; j_call: TRBJ2-1; cdr3_nt: TGTGCCAGCAGCGTGGGTACTACCTCCTACAATGAGCAGTTCTTC; cdr3_aa: CASSVGTTSYNEQFF
clone_size: few; v_call: TRBV27; d_call: TRBD1; j_call: TRBJ1-1; cdr3_nt: TGTGCCAGCAGAACAGGGGGCTGGACTGAAGCTTTCTTT; cdr3_aa: CASRTGGWTEAFF
clone_size: NA; v_call: TRBV18; d_call: TRBD1; j_call: TRBJ1-1; cdr3_nt: TGTGCCAGCTCACCACTACAGGGGGGGACCACTGAAGCTTTCTTT; cdr3_aa: CASSPLQGGTTEAFF
clone_size: NA; v_call: TRBV6-5; d_call: NA; j_call: TRBJ2-7; cdr3_nt: TGTGCCAGCAGTTACAACCAGGAGGCCTACGAGCAGTACTTC; cdr3_aa: CASSYNQEAYEQYF
clone_size: few; v_call: TRBV11-1; d_call: NA; j_call: TRBJ2-7; cdr3_nt: TGTGCCAGCAGCTCCCAACCGACAGGTAATGGCGAGCAGTACTTC; cdr3_aa: CASSSQPTGNGEQYF
clone_size: NA; v_call: TRBV4-1; d_call: TRBD1; j_call: TRBJ2-7; cdr3_nt: TGCGCCAGCAGCCAAGCCGCAGGGGGACCCTACGAGCAGTACTTC; cdr3_aa: CASSQAAGGPYEQYF
clone_size: NA; v_call: TRBV30; d_call: NA; j_call: TRBJ2-2; cdr3_nt: TGTGCCTGGAGCCCACGCCGGGGTGTGGTTGCCGGGGAGCTGTTTTTT; cdr3_aa: CAWSPRRGVVAGELFF
clone_size: NA; v_call: TRBV5-1; d_call: TRBD1; j_call: TRBJ2-7; cdr3_nt: TGCGCCAGCAGCTTGGCCCGACAGGGGACCTACGAGCAGTACTTC; cdr3_aa: CASSLARQGTYEQYF
clone_size: NA; v_call: TRBV7-8; d_call: NA; j_call: TRBJ2-1; cdr3_nt: TGTGCCAGCAGCTTAGAGGGCGCCCACAATGAGCAGTTCTTC; cdr3_aa: CASSLEGAHNEQFF
clone_size: NA; v_call: TRBV5-1; d_call: NA; j_call: TRBJ1-1; cdr3_nt: TGCGCCAGCAGCTTGGACCATCTACTCACTGAAGCTTTCTTT; cdr3_aa: CASSLDHLLTEAFF
clone_size: NA; v_call: TRBV29-1; d_call: NA; j_call: TRBJ2-3; cdr3_nt: TGCAGCGCCGGACGGACCACCCTGAGCACAGATACGCAGTATTTT; cdr3_aa: CSAGRTTLSTDTQYF
clone_size: NA; v_call: TRBV27; d_call: NA; j_call: TRBJ1-1; cdr3_nt: TGTGCCAGCAGTTTATCTAGACAGCCCGGTAAAGCTTTCTTT; cdr3_aa: CASSLSRQPGKAFF
clone_size: NA; v_call: TRBV5-8; d_call: TRBD1; j_call: TRBJ1-5; cdr3_nt: TGTGCCAGCAGCTTGGAGGGGGCGGGCAATCAGCCCCAGCATTTT; cdr3_aa: CASSLEGAGNQPQHF